This T cell receptor (beta chain) comes out of a study of blood T cell repertoires in COVID-19. Study at large: The samples span acute and convalescent COVID-19 from the United States, Italy and Spain.

As handled by the study authors: For nucleated cells, counts were estimated from reference gene primer amplification. Clones were read by immunoSEQ multiplex PCR, and TCRdb kept only the in-frame ones, dropping some. Clone size and V and J calls were adopted from that table, with D and trimming inferred from the DNA. The repertoire includes 200,000 or so clones, more than 65% of them detected once, and 2% to 2.5% sits in the top ten. This clonotype originated in an older woman with acute or convalescent COVID-19. Source material: peripheral blood.

DNA for the CDR3: TGTGCCTCAAACCAGGCCGGAGGCTACACCTTC. Amino acids: CASNQAGGYTF. The chain has TRBV10-3 and TRBJ1-2, with D unresolved. The ends were cut back, 11 bases at V and 8 bases at J, with 15 bases in the middle. Germline values: CDR1 ENHRY, CDR2 SYGVKD. This CDR3 is 11 amino acids long.